The rows below give T cell receptor beta chains drawn from one sample of a study of OX40 agonist ivuxolimab in advanced cancers. The table came from immunoSEQ multiplex PCR; TCRdb's copy has only in-frame clones and leaves some out. The sample includes more than 45,000 clones, around 84% of them seen just once. The sample consisted of CD4+ or CD8+ T cells sorted from blood, taken in a trial of the OX40 agonist ivuxolimab. All receptors come from an adult with an advanced solid tumor such as melanoma, head and neck, liver or kidney cancer. Each CDR3 is given with its conserved first and last residue. Fields, in order: V gene, J gene, CDR3 protein.

>TRBV27|TRBJ2-3
CASSIPGTSSTDTQYF
>TRBV7-9|TRBJ1-1
CASSLVQGPNTEAFF
>TRBV4-1|TRBJ2-7
CASSQTALRATYEQYF
>TRBV7-2|.
CASSLVLGEQYF
>TRBV7-3|TRBJ2-3
CASSGGGSRSDTQYF
>TRBV7-6|TRBJ2-1
CASSLVVARYHNEQFF
>TRBV27|TRBJ2-1
CASSFTGNNEQFF
>TRBV11-1|TRBJ1-1
CASSLGIGPAFF
>TRBV6-1|TRBJ2-7
CASSEQPGDEQYF
>TRBV28|TRBJ2-1
CASSPGLSSYNEQFF
>TRBV5-1|TRBJ1-3
CASREGTGRYTIYF
>TRBV19|TRBJ1-5
CASKRLNSNQPQHF
>TRBV13|TRBJ1-3
CASSLSTVSAGNTIYF
>TRBV5-6|TRBJ2-5
CASSLGGRASGETQYF